One and the same sample provided the 16 T cell receptor beta chains below, sequenced in a study of blood T cell repertoires in COVID-19. Assay: immunoSEQ multiplex PCR; the TCRdb copy retains only in-frame clones and omits some. The sample has hundreds of thousands of clones; approximately 89% are singletons. The sample taken for sequencing was peripheral blood. Every receptor here comes from a woman aged 25 to 39 with COVID-19, enrolled during active disease.

The chain employs TRBV6-2 or TRBV6-3 and TRBJ1-5, with 9 bases matching TRBD1. This CDR3 spans 16 amino acids. Germline-derived CDR1 and CDR2 are MNHEY and SVGEGT. V gave up 4 bases and J gave up 4 bases; unmatched junction bases: 8. CDR3 nucleotide sequence: TGTGCCAGCAGTTCGATTCCCGGGACAGGGAATCAGCCCCAGCATTTT. This gives the protein CASSSIPGTGNQPQHF.

The chain has TRBV5-1 and TRBJ2-7; TRBD1 matches 8 bases. Germline trimming cut 3 bases from V and 2 bases from J; bases unmatched to any gene: 1. The CDR3 extends over 13 amino acids. Germline CDR1 and CDR2: SGHRS and YFSETQ. DNA for the CDR3: TGCGCCAGCAGCTGGACAGGGCCCTACGAGCAGTACTTC. It codes for CASSWTGPYEQYF.

The V call is TRBV7-2, the J call TRBJ1-1; perhaps TRBD1 as D (5 bases). This CDR3 is built from 15 residues. Deletions cut 5 bases from V and 0 bases from J, with 13 bases between. Germline V gene lookup returns CDR1 SGHTA and CDR2 FQGNSA. In DNA, the CDR3 is TGTGCCAGCAGCAACCAGGGCCGGCTGAACACTGAAGCTTTCTTT. Amino acids: CASSNQGRLNTEAFF.

This clone was seen more than once but under ten times. This chain links TRBV7-9 with TRBJ1-4, with 8 positions matching TRBD1. V trimming: 3 bases; J trimming: 8 bases; junction bases outside the gene matches: 8. The germline CDR1 and CDR2 sequences are SEHNR and FQNEAQ (reference sequence). CDR3 length: 15 amino acids. CDR3 region: CASSLAVRGHEKLFF. The CDR3 DNA is TGTGCCAGCAGCTTGGCTGTCAGGGGGCACGAAAAACTGTTTTTT.

The chain uses TRBV19 and TRBJ2-1; D may be TRBD1 (5 bases). Trimming took off 5 bases at V and 0 bases at J, with 11 bases between the two ends. CDR3 length: 15 residues. Looked up from germline, CDR1 is LNHDA and CDR2 is SQIVND (reference sequence). The CDR3 is CASSGADSSYNEQFF. CDR3 DNA: TGTGCCAGTAGTGGGGCAGATAGCTCCTACAATGAGCAGTTCTTC. The complete variable domain, with remaining parts taken from reference TRBV19 and TRBJ2-1, reads DGGITQSPKYLFRKEGQNVTLSCEQNLNHDAMYWYRQDPGQGLRLIYYSQIVNDFQKGDIAEGYSVSREKKESFPLTVTSAQKNPTAFYLCASSGADSSYNEQFFGPGTRLTVL.

Regarding this clone: Distinct nucleotide sequences in the sample also encode this CDR3. The V gene is TRBV7-6, the J gene TRBJ1-1; D uncertain. Germline loops: CDR1 SGHVS, CDR2 FNYEAQ. Trimming pared 1 base from V and 1 base from J, leaving 4 bases between. This CDR3 spans 13 amino acids. The CDR3 DNA sequence: TGTGCCAGCAGCTTAGGGGCGAACACTGAAGCTTTCTTT. The encoded protein is CASSLGANTEAFF. Together with reference TRBV7-6 and TRBJ1-1, the CDR3 gives the full variable domain: GAGVSQSPRYKVTKRGQDVALRCDPISGHVSLYWYRQALGQGPEFLTYFNYEAQQDKSGLPNDRFSAERPEGSISTLTIQRTEQRDSAMYRCASSLGANTEAFFGQGTRLTVV.

J is TRBJ2-1 and V is TRBV10-1; tentative D call: TRBD1 (6 bases). V was cut by 6 bases and J by 8 bases, with 14 bases left in between. This CDR3 is 13 amino acids long. Germline loops: CDR1 WNHNN, CDR2 SYGVQD (reference sequence). Here the CDR3 DNA reads TGCGCCAGCAGCCGGGACACGGGCGATGAGCAGTTCTTC. Encoded protein: CASSRDTGDEQFF.

This clone was observed a few times. The chain recombines TRBV18 with TRBJ1-3; perhaps TRBD1 as D (6 bases). Trimming cost V 2 bases and J 0 bases, with 8 bases left between them. Germline lookup yields CDR1 KGHSH and CDR2 LQKENI. This CDR3 contains 15 residues. The CDR3 DNA sequence: TGTGCCAGCTCACCAGCAGGGGACTCTGGAAACACCATATATTTT. Residues: CASSPAGDSGNTIYF.

The CDR3 region has the DNA TGTGCCACCAGTGATGGGGACAGGGGGTTACAAGCTTTCTTT. Residues: CATSDGDRGLQAFF. The rearrangement links TRBV24-1 to TRBJ1-1, with 11 bases that match TRBD1. Looked up from germline, CDR1 is KGHDR and CDR2 is SFDVKD. CDR3 size: 14 residues. The ends lost 3 bases at V and 9 bases at J; junction bases unmatched: 5.

The V and J genes are TRBV11-3 and TRBJ1-6, with no clear D. CDR1 and CDR2 from the germline V gene are SGHNT and YENEEA. V dropped 3 bases and J dropped 0 bases, with 6 bases sitting between them. The CDR3 totals 15 residues. CDR3 sequence: CASSFTSSYNSPLHF. The CDR3 DNA reads TGTGCCAGCAGCTTTACTAGCTCCTATAATTCACCCCTCCACTTT. Based on the CDR3 plus reference TRBV11-3 and TRBJ1-6, the full variable domain is EAGVVQSPRYKIIEKKQPVAFWCNPISGHNTLYWYLQNLGQGPELLIRYENEEAVDDSQLPKDRFSAERLKGVDSTLKIQPAELGDSAVYLCASSFTSSYNSPLHFGNGTRLTVT.

The rearrangement links TRBV6-5 to TRBJ1-2, with D perhaps TRBD1 (5 bases). V was clipped by 0 bases and J by 0 bases, with 8 bases between them. Per the germline V gene, CDR1 is MNHEY and CDR2 is SVGAGI. The CDR3 totals 15 residues. CDR3 protein: CASSYSKTANYGYTF. The CDR3, as DNA: TGTGCCAGCAGTTACTCGAAGACAGCTAACTATGGCTACACCTTC.

The gene calls are TRBV7-9 and TRBJ1-5; 9 positions agree with TRBD1. Unmatched junction bases numbered 12, after V lost 5 bases and J lost 7 bases. Germline CDR1 is SEHNR and CDR2 is FQNEAQ (reference sequence). The CDR3 has 16 amino acids. This CDR3 reads CASSQGPGTGSQPQHF. Here the CDR3 DNA reads TGTGCCAGCAGCCAGGGGCCGGGGACAGGGAGCCAGCCCCAGCATTTT.

The chain recombines TRBV5-4 with TRBJ2-5; TRBD1 matches 8 bases. Germline-derived CDR1 and CDR2 are SGHNT and YYREEE (reference sequence). The CDR3 has 13 residues. The V gene end was trimmed by 3 bases and the J gene end by 2 bases; junction bases not matched to a gene: 0. CDR3 protein: CASSWTGQETQYF. The CDR3 DNA reads as TGTGCCAGCAGCTGGACAGGGCAAGAGACCCAGTACTTC.

This clone was picked up one time. The chain recombines TRBV5-1 with TRBJ1-1; no firm D call. Germline CDR1 is SGHRS and CDR2 is YFSETQ. V lost 1 base, J lost 1 base, and 5 bases lay in between. This CDR3 is 13 amino acids long. The CDR3 bases are TGCGCCAGCAGCTTGTTCGGGAACACTGAAGCTTTCTTT. As protein: CASSLFGNTEAFF.

Only a few counts were recorded for this clone. The CDR3 is CATSDPRQGRYEQYF. CDR3 DNA: TGTGCCACCAGTGACCCGAGACAGGGGCGATACGAGCAGTACTTC. The chain carries TRBV24-1 and TRBJ2-7; TRBD1 matches at 8 bases. Trimming took 4 bases from V and 4 from J; bases not matched to a gene: 8. Germline V gives CDR1 KGHDR, CDR2 SFDVKD. This CDR3 spans 15 amino acids.

This clone was counted once. V gene TRBV7-2 combines with J gene TRBJ2-1; the match to TRBD1 covers 9 bases. Germline loops: CDR1 SGHTA, CDR2 FQGNSA. Losses at the gene ends were 3 bases for V and 8 bases for J; bases not matched to a gene: 5. The CDR3 spans 14 residues. CDR3 DNA: TGTGCCAGCAGCTTTCGGGACAGGGACGATGAGCAGTTCTTC. Residues: CASSFRDRDDEQFF. Drawing the rest from reference TRBV7-2 and TRBJ2-1, the complete variable domain is GAGVSQSPSNKVTEKGKDVELRCDPISGHTALYWYRQSLGQGLEFLIYFQGNSAPDKSGLPSDRFSAERTGGSVSTLTIQRTQQEDSAVYLCASSFRDRDDEQFFGPGTRLTVL.